The 16 T cell receptor beta chains reported below all come from one sample, sequenced in a study of blood T cell repertoires in COVID-19. This table comes from immunoSEQ multiplex PCR, and its TCRdb copy is limited to in-frame clones, with some not included. The sample lists some 46,000 clones, about 87% occurring once. The specimen was peripheral blood. The receptors were gathered from a man between 45 and 60 years old with acute or convalescent COVID-19.

This clone was seen once. The J gene is TRBJ1-5, the V gene TRBV15; D unclear. Looked up from germline, CDR1 is LNHNV and CDR2 is YYDKDF (reference sequence). The CDR3 sequence is 16 residues long. The V gene lost 0 bases and the J gene lost 3 bases, with 12 bases spanning the gap. The CDR3 DNA reads TGTGCCACCAGCAGAGATCCGGGTATAGCCAATCAGCCCCAGCATTTT. It encodes CATSRDPGIANQPQHF.

The table lists this clone with a count of one. J is TRBJ2-7 and V is TRBV3-1 (or the pseudogene TRBV3-2); unclear D gene. The CDR3 contains 15 residues. V gave up 2 bases and J gave up 4 bases, with 15 bases separating them. Germline V CDR1 and CDR2: LGHDT, YNNKEL (reference sequence). CDR3 in amino acids: CASSQRYPLEYEQYF. CDR3 nucleotides: TGTGCCAGCAGCCAACGCTACCCCCTGGAGTACGAGCAGTACTTC.

The V and J genes are TRBV6-5 and TRBJ2-7; TRBD2 matches 7 bases. The V gene end was trimmed by 7 bases and the J gene end by 6 bases; junction bases not matched to a gene: 3. The CDR3 has 11 amino acids. Per the germline V gene, CDR1 is MNHEY and CDR2 is SVGAGI. CDR3: CASNSGGEQYF. DNA of the CDR3: TGTGCCAGCAACTCGGGGGGCGAGCAGTACTTC.

V and J are TRBV12-5 and TRBJ2-7; 7 bases are shared with TRBD2. The CDR3 extends over 13 amino acids. The J segment lost 5 bases and the V segment lost 7 bases, leaving 8 bases of the junction unmatched. The V gene's germline CDR1 is LGHNT and CDR2 FRNRAP. The CDR3 nucleotides are TGTGCTAGTGTCCCGGGGGGAGTGAACGAGCAGTACTTC. It encodes CASVPGGVNEQYF. The entire variable domain, with the rest obtained from reference TRBV12-5 and TRBJ2-7, is as follows: DARVTQTPRHKVTEMGQEVTMRCQPILGHNTVFWYRQTMMQGLELLAYFRNRAPLDDSGMPKDRFSAEMPDATLATLKIQPSEPRDSAVYFCASVPGGVNEQYFGPGTRLTVT.

By share, this clone ranks as medium-sized. This rearrangement joins TRBV24-1 to TRBJ2-1; TRBD2 matches 8 bases. This CDR3 region has 13 residues. Trimming cost V 8 bases and J 10 bases; bases outside gene matches: 9. Germline V CDR1 and CDR2: KGHDR, SFDVKD. In nucleotides, the CDR3 is TGTGCCACCACCCAGGGACTAGTACGCGAGCAGTTCTTC. Protein product: CATTQGLVREQFF.

The chain couples TRBV6-2 or TRBV6-3 to TRBJ2-5, with D tentatively TRBD2 (7 bases). Germline CDR1 and CDR2: MNHEY and SVGEGT. The CDR3 runs to 14 residues. V lost 5 bases to trimming and J lost 5 bases, with 15 bases between them. This CDR3 is CASSNAGAPETQYF. CDR3 in DNA: TGTGCCAGCAGTAACGCGGGGGCGCCGGAGACCCAGTACTTC.

V gene TRBV7-9 combines with J gene TRBJ1-2, with D uncertain. The CDR3 is 14 amino acids. Trimming removed 2 bases at V and 0 bases at J, with 7 bases between. Germline loops: CDR1 SEHNR, CDR2 FQNEAQ (reference sequence). The CDR3 loop is CASSLPQSNYGYTF. The CDR3 DNA follows: TGTGCCAGCAGCTTACCCCAGTCTAACTATGGCTACACCTTC.

This rearrangement joins TRBV29-1 to TRBJ1-2; 9 nucleotides line up with TRBD1. V lost 0 bases and J lost 8; bases outside the gene matches: 4. Germline-derived CDR1 and CDR2 are SQVTM and ANQGSEA. CDR3 length equals 13 residues. CDR3 amino acids: CSVEDRTGVGYTF. In DNA, the CDR3 is TGCAGCGTTGAAGATCGGACAGGGGTAGGCTACACCTTC. Looking up the rest from reference TRBV29-1 and TRBJ1-2 gives the full variable domain: SAVISQKPSRDICQRGTSLTIQCQVDSQVTMMFWYRQQPGQSLTLIATANQGSEATYESGFVIDKFPISRPNLTFSTLTVSNMSPEDSSIYLCSVEDRTGVGYTFGSGTRLTVV.

The chain has TRBV10-3 and TRBJ1-1; weak D call: TRBD1 (5 bases). The CDR3 consists of 14 residues. Germline V gene data show CDR1 as ENHRY and CDR2 as SYGVKD. V gave up 9 bases and J gave up 0 bases, with 14 bases separating them. Here the CDR3 DNA reads TGTGCCATTAGCCTTGGGGCAATGAACACTGAAGCTTTCTTT. Protein sequence: CAISLGAMNTEAFF.

V and J are TRBV7-2 and TRBJ2-7; TRBD1 agrees at 8 bases. CDR1 and CDR2 (germline): SGHTA, FQGNSA. This CDR3 comprises 19 residues. Trimming removed 5 bases from V and 2 bases from J; junction bases left unmatched: 20. CDR3 protein: CASSVSPGTGLPIAYEQYF. The CDR3, as DNA: TGTGCCAGCAGCGTAAGCCCCGGGACAGGCCTACCAATAGCCTACGAGCAGTACTTC. Together with reference TRBV7-2 and TRBJ2-7, the CDR3 gives the full variable domain: GAGVSQSPSNKVTEKGKDVELRCDPISGHTALYWYRQSLGQGLEFLIYFQGNSAPDKSGLPSDRFSAERTGGSVSTLTIQRTQQEDSAVYLCASSVSPGTGLPIAYEQYFGPGTRLTVT.

J is TRBJ2-1 and V is TRBV15, with D possibly TRBD1 on 8 matching bases. Trimming left V 5 bases short and J 4 bases short, with 15 bases between. The germline CDR1 and CDR2 sequences are LNHNV and YYDKDF (reference sequence). This CDR3 comprises 15 residues. The CDR3 DNA follows: TGTGCCACCAGCCCGACAGGGGAGGGTTACAATGAGCAGTTCTTC. Residues: CATSPTGEGYNEQFF.

J is TRBJ2-1 and V is TRBV6-6; 8 bases agree with TRBD2. V lost 2 bases and J lost 1; bases outside the gene matches: 4. Germline assignment: CDR1 MNHNY and CDR2 SVGAGI (reference sequence). CDR3 length: 16 residues. In DNA form, the CDR3 reads TGTGCCAGCAGTTACGGGGTAGCGGGGTCCTACAATGAGCAGTTCTTC. Amino acid sequence: CASSYGVAGSYNEQFF.

Remarks on this clone: The sample contains more than one DNA sequence encoding this CDR3. The chain couples TRBV5-6 to TRBJ1-2; D not resolved. Trimming left V 2 bases short and J 7 bases short, with 9 bases between. Germline V gene lookup returns CDR1 SGHDT and CDR2 YYEEEE. The CDR3 has 12 residues. The CDR3 DNA reads TGTGCCAGCAGCTTCGGACTGGGTGGCTACACCTTC. Its translation is CASSFGLGGYTF.

V is TRBV4-2 and J is TRBJ1-4, with TRBD1 matching over 7 bases. V shed 1 base and J 4 bases; nucleotides not matched to a gene: 0. This CDR3 has 14 residues. Per the germline V gene, CDR1 is LGHNA and CDR2 is YNFKEQ. CDR3 loop: CASSQGQGNEKLFF. DNA of the CDR3: TGTGCCAGCAGCCAAGGACAGGGTAATGAAAAACTGTTTTTT.

V is TRBV5-6 and J is TRBJ1-2; tentative D call: TRBD1 (6 bases). The CDR3 consists of 17 residues. V shed 0 bases and J shed 6 bases, with 21 bases lying between them. The germline CDR1 and CDR2 sequences are SGHDT and YYEEEE. CDR3 nucleotides: TGTGCCAGCAGCTTGGTGGGTCTGAACAGGGTGGGTGATGGCTACACCTTC. Translated, it gives CASSLVGLNRVGDGYTF.

The chain is built from TRBV5-4 and TRBJ2-5; 8 bases fit TRBD1. This CDR3 region has 15 residues. J was trimmed by 4 bases and V by 2 bases; bases with no gene match: 7. From germline, CDR1 is SGHNT and CDR2 YYREEE (reference sequence). CDR3 nucleotide sequence: TGTGCCAGCAGCTTACCCGACAGGGGATTAGAGACCCAGTACTTC. As protein: CASSLPDRGLETQYF.